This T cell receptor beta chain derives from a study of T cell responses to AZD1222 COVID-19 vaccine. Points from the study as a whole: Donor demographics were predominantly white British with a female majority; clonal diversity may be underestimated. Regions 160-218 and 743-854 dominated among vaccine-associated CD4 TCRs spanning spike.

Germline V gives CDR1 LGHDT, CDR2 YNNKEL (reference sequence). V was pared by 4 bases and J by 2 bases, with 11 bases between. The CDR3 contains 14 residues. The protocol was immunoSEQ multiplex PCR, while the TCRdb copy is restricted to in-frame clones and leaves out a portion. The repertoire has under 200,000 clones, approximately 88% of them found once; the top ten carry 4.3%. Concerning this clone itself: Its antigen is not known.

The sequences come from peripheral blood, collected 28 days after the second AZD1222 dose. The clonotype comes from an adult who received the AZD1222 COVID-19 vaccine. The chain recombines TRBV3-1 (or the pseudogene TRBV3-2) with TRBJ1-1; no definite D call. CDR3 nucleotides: TGTGCCAGCAGCCGATGGCTTTTAAACACTGAAGCTTTCTTT. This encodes CASSRWLLNTEAFF.